The 20 T cell receptor beta chains below all came from one sample that was sequenced in a study of cytomegalovirus exposure and HLA in healthy donors. Researchers ran the PCR with 60 Vbeta and 13 Jbeta primers. Assay: immunoSEQ multiplex PCR; the TCRdb copy retains only in-frame clones and omits some. Of over 150,000 clones in the sample, roughly 90% are singletons; the top ten hold over 0.2%. What was sequenced was PBMCs. These receptor sequences come from a girl under three years old in good health and CMV-seronegative.

This clone was counted a few times. The V and J genes are TRBV6-5 and TRBJ2-2, with 7 nucleotides matching TRBD2. This CDR3 is built from 14 residues. Germline lookup yields CDR1 MNHEY and CDR2 SVGAGI. Unmatched junction bases numbered 8, after V lost 5 bases and J lost 8 bases. The CDR3: CASSIAGGGGELFF. The CDR3 bases are TGTGCCAGCAGTATAGCGGGCGGAGGGGGGGAGCTGTTTTTT.

The chain combines TRBV27 with TRBJ2-7; 9 bases map to TRBD2. The CDR3 is made up of 15 amino acids. Germline CDR1 and CDR2: MNHEY and SMNVEV (reference sequence). J lost 0 bases, V lost 6 bases, and 6 bases had no gene match. CDR3 region: CASRPSGGSSYEQYF. In DNA, the CDR3 is TGTGCCAGCAGACCCAGCGGGGGGAGCTCCTACGAGCAGTACTTC.

The J gene is TRBJ1-1, the V gene TRBV6-1; TRBD1 matches 11 bases. The trim removed 6 bases at V and 11 bases at J, leaving 5 bases unmatched. The length of the CDR3 is 12 residues. In germline, CDR1 is MNHNS, CDR2 SASEGT. CDR3 DNA: TGTGCCAGCAGGAGGACAGGGGGCGCGGCTTTCTTT. Protein: CASRRTGGAAFF.

The chain employs TRBV4-1 and TRBJ2-5; TRBD1 agrees at 9 bases. This CDR3 spans 16 amino acids. J lost 5 bases, V lost 3 bases, and 10 bases had no gene match. CDR1 and CDR2 (germline): MGHRA, YSYEKL. The CDR3, as DNA: TGCGCCAGCAGCCAGGTACTCGGGACAGGGAGCGAGACCCAGTACTTC. The encoded protein is CASSQVLGTGSETQYF.

The rearrangement uses TRBV9 and TRBJ1-6; 7 bases match TRBD1. The CDR3 totals 14 residues. J was trimmed by 9 bases and V by 2 bases; bases with no gene match: 5. Germline loops: CDR1 SGDLS, CDR2 YYNGEE. CDR3 residues: CASSVDRVASPLHF. The DNA for the CDR3 is TGTGCCAGCAGCGTCGACAGGGTTGCTTCACCCCTCCACTTT.

The V gene is TRBV5-1, the J gene TRBJ2-1; D gene ambiguous. The CDR3 runs to 17 residues. The V gene lost 2 bases and the J gene lost 1 base, with 16 bases spanning the gap. Germline lookup yields CDR1 SGHRS and CDR2 YFSETQ. In DNA form, the CDR3 reads TGCGCCAGCAGCTTCGCTAGTACCTCCTCTTCCTACAATGAGCAGTTCTTC. Amino acid sequence: CASSFASTSSSYNEQFF.

V is TRBV6-5 and J is TRBJ1-6; D is uncertain. Per the germline V gene, CDR1 is MNHEY and CDR2 is SVGAGI. Trimming cost V 4 bases and J 10 bases, with 14 bases left between them. The CDR3 is 14 residues long. The CDR3, as DNA: TGTGCCAGCAGTTCTTGGACCAGAGGGTCACCCCTCCACTTT. Residues: CASSSWTRGSPLHF.

The chain has TRBV5-1 and TRBJ2-6; no firm D call. CDR3 length: 14 amino acids. Looked up from germline, CDR1 is SGHRS and CDR2 is YFSETQ. V lost 0 bases, J lost 2 bases, and 3 bases lay in between. Written as DNA, the CDR3 is TGCGCCAGCAGCTTGGGCGCTGGGGCCAACGTCCTGACTTTC. Translation: CASSLGAGANVLTF.

This clone has just a few counts. The rearrangement uses TRBV25-1 and TRBJ1-3; weak D call: TRBD1 (6 bases). Trimming shortened V by 4 bases and J by 0 bases, and 10 bases separated the two germline ends. The CDR3 spans 15 residues. Germline CDR1 MGHDK, CDR2 SYGVNS. CDR3 amino acids: CASSGPGDSGNTIYF. CDR3 coding DNA: TGTGCCAGCAGTGGTCCAGGGGACTCTGGAAACACCATATATTTT.

The rearrangement links TRBV11-2 to TRBJ1-6; TRBD1 aligns across 7 bases. V shed 1 base, J shed 5 bases, and the junction held 2 bases outside the gene matches. The CDR3 is made up of 15 amino acids. Germline assignment: CDR1 SGHAT and CDR2 FQNNGV. The CDR3 nucleotides read TGTGCCAGCAGCTTAGTTGACAGGGATAATTCACCCCTCCACTTT. Its translation: CASSLVDRDNSPLHF.

This sequence joins TRBV9 and TRBJ2-1, with 8 bases lining up with TRBD2. From germline, CDR1 is SGDLS and CDR2 YYNGEE. V lost 0 bases and J lost 7; bases outside the gene matches: 9. This CDR3 spans 16 amino acids. CDR3 DNA sequence: TGTGCCAGCAGCGTAGCGCCTTTGCGGGGGGAGAATGAGCAGTTCTTC. It specifies CASSVAPLRGENEQFF.

The rearrangement links TRBV29-1 to TRBJ1-5; 7 bases are shared with TRBD1. The CDR3 runs 17 residues. Unmatched junction bases numbered 17, after V lost 6 bases and J lost 3 bases. The germline CDR1 and CDR2 sequences are SQVTM and ANQGSEA. The CDR3 DNA reads TGCAGCGTGGAATTCGACAGGGACCTCTCCGTCAATCAGCCCCAGCATTTT. Translating it yields CSVEFDRDLSVNQPQHF.

J is TRBJ1-2 and V is TRBV29-1; possible D gene TRBD1, 5 bases. The germline V gene has CDR1 SQVTM and CDR2 ANQGSEA. Trimming took off 5 bases at V and 8 bases at J, with 15 bases between the two ends. The CDR3 totals 12 residues. In DNA form, the CDR3 reads TGCAGCGTTTTGGGGGGAGTTGTGGGCTACACCTTC. Translated, it gives CSVLGGVVGYTF.

In DNA form, the CDR3 reads TGTGCCAGCAGTCCCAACACGGGACTATACACAGATACGCAGTATTTT. Its translation is CASSPNTGLYTDTQYF. The chain joins TRBV6-6 to TRBJ2-3, with 7 nucleotides matching TRBD2. Germline V gene lookup returns CDR1 MNHNY and CDR2 SVGAGI (reference sequence). V was pared by 5 bases and J by 2 bases, with 10 bases of the junction left unmatched. The CDR3 runs to 16 residues.

J is TRBJ1-6 and V is TRBV27, with TRBD1 matching 8 bases. CDR3 length: 16 amino acids. Trimming cost V 4 bases and J 5 bases; bases outside gene matches: 7. Germline CDR1 is MNHEY and CDR2 is SMNVEV (reference sequence). The DNA of the CDR3 is TGTGCCAGCAGTTGGACCGGGACAGGCAATAATTCACCCCTCCACTTT. Amino acid sequence: CASSWTGTGNNSPLHF.

The chain uses TRBV4-3 and TRBJ2-1; tentative D call: TRBD2 (6 bases). The germline V and J ends were trimmed by 0 bases and 9 bases, with 9 bases remaining between them. CDR3 length: 13 residues. Germline V gene lookup returns CDR1 LGHNA and CDR2 YSLEER. In DNA form, the CDR3 reads TGCGCCAGCAGCCAAGACAGGCGGGGTGAGCAGTTCTTC. It translates to CASSQDRRGEQFF.

The table lists this clone with a few counts. The chain links TRBV7-6 to TRBJ2-1; the match to TRBD1 covers 7 bases. CDR1 and CDR2 (germline): SGHVS, FNYEAQ. This CDR3 is built from 15 residues. J was trimmed by 1 base and V by 5 bases; bases with no gene match: 5. CDR3 sequence: CASSRTGSSYNEQFF. For the CDR3, the DNA is TGTGCCAGCAGCCGGACAGGTAGTTCCTACAATGAGCAGTTCTTC. The full variable domain, with the rest looked up from reference TRBV7-6 and TRBJ2-1, is GAGVSQSPRYKVTKRGQDVALRCDPISGHVSLYWYRQALGQGPEFLTYFNYEAQQDKSGLPNDRFSAERPEGSISTLTIQRTEQRDSAMYRCASSRTGSSYNEQFFGPGTRLTVL.

This clone was detected once. The V call is TRBV25-1, the J call TRBJ2-2; 9 positions agree with TRBD1. Germline CDR1 is MGHDK and CDR2 is SYGVNS. The V gene end was trimmed by 4 bases and the J gene end by 2 bases; junction bases not matched to a gene: 5. The CDR3 loop spans 16 amino acids. The CDR3 sequence is CASSATGGQNTGELFF. CDR3 nucleotides: TGTGCCAGCAGTGCCACAGGGGGCCAAAACACCGGGGAGCTGTTTTTT.

The chain recombines TRBV20-1 with TRBJ1-1; D remains ambiguous. CDR3 length: 11 residues. Per the germline V gene, CDR1 is DFQATT and CDR2 is SNEGSKA (reference sequence). V was shortened by 3 bases and J by 0 bases, with 2 bases between the two germline ends. The CDR3 DNA follows: TGCAGTGCTAGTATGAACACTGAAGCTTTCTTT. It specifies CSASMNTEAFF.

The chain carries TRBV30 and TRBJ2-7, with TRBD1 matching 9 bases. This CDR3 is built from 14 residues. Germline CDR1 is GTSNPN and CDR2 is SVGIG (reference sequence). Trimming took 3 bases from V and 6 from J; bases not matched to a gene: 9. CDR3 bases: TGTGCCTGGAGCTCGGGACAGGGAGTAGGCGAGCAGTACTTC. This translates into CAWSSGQGVGEQYF.